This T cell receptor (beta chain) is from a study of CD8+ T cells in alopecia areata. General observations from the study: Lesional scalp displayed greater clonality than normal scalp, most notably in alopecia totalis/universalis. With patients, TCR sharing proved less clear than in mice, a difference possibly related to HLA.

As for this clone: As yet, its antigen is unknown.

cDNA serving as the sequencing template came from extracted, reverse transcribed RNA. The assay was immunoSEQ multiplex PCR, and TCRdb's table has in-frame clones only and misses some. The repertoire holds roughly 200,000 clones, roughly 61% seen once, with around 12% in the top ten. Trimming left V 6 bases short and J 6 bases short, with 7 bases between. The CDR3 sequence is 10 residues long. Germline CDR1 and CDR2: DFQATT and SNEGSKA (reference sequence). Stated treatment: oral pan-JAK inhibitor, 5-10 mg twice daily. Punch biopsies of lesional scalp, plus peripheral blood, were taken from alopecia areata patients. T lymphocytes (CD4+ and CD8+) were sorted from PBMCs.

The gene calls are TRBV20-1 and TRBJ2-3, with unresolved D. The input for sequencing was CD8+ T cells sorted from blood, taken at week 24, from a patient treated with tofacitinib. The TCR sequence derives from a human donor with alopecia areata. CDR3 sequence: CSASADTQYF. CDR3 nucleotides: TGCAGTGCCTCGGCGGATACGCAGTATTTT.